A single sample gave rise to the 18 T cell receptor beta chains below, sequenced in a study of T cell repertoires in cytomegalovirus infection. TCRdb analysed the reads with MiXCR anew, one entry per CDR3 protein. The sample consists of 300,000 or so distinct CDR3 sequences, roughly a quarter of them appearing once. Sequencing used PBMCs. These receptors came from a human donor in good health (CMV status not recorded). Some clones in this sample may be carry-over from other donors' samples.

The sample holds many counts of this clonotype. The rearrangement links TRBV7-2 to TRBJ1-2; 9 bases map to TRBD1. The trim removed 5 bases at V and 5 bases at J, leaving 9 bases unmatched. Germline CDR1 SGHTA, CDR2 FQGNSA. This CDR3 spans 15 amino acids. CDR3 DNA: TGTGCCAGCAGCACTCCTCCGACAGGGGGGTATGGCTACACCTTC. Its translation is CASSTPPTGGYGYTF.

In regard to this clonotype: It may be a read error: a sequence one base away is much more abundant. This chain links TRBV7-9 with TRBJ2-1, with 10 positions matching TRBD2. Germline CDR1 SEHNR, CDR2 FQNEAQ (reference sequence). This CDR3 has 15 amino acids. CDR3 nucleotide sequence: TGTGACAGCAGCTTGGCTAGCGGGAGATACAATGAGCAGTTCTTC. As protein: CDSSLASGRYNEQFF. Full variable domain (rest looked up from reference TRBV7-9 and TRBJ2-1): DTGVSQNPRHKITKRGQNVTFRCDPISEHNRLYWYRQTLGQGPEFLTYFQNEAQLEKSRLLSDRFSAERPKGSFSTLEIQRTEQGDSAMYLCDSSLASGRYNEQFFGPGTRLTVL.

The genes are TRBV4-1 and TRBJ2-7, with TRBD1 identical over 7 bases. The V gene's germline CDR1 is MGHRA and CDR2 YSYEKL. There are 14 residues in the CDR3. V lost 3 bases, J lost 5 bases, and 7 bases stayed unmatched. CDR3 nucleotide sequence: TGCGCCAGCAGCCATCAAGGGGGCCTGGACGAGCAGTACTTC. It codes for CASSHQGGLDEQYF.

This clonotype has at least ten counts. The gene calls are TRBV12-3 or TRBV12-4 and TRBJ2-1, with TRBD2 identical over 7 bases. This CDR3 has 15 residues. J was trimmed by 1 base and V by 2 bases; bases with no gene match: 2. CDR3 sequence reads: CASSLTSVSYNEQFF. In DNA, the CDR3 is TGTGCCAGCAGTTTAACTAGCGTTTCCTACAATGAGCAGTTCTTC.

In this sample, this clonotype turned up a few times. CDR3 region: CASSLVGGRNTGELFF. In DNA form, the CDR3 reads TGTGCCAGCAGTTTAGTTGGGGGGAGGAACACCGGGGAGCTGTTTTTT. The chain recombines TRBV12-3 or TRBV12-4 with TRBJ2-2, with a tentative D call TRBD2 (6 bases). V lost 1 base to trimming and J lost 1 base, with 10 bases between them. The CDR3 covers 16 residues.

This chain connects TRBV5-1 to TRBJ1-2, with a tentative D call TRBD1 (5 bases). CDR1 and CDR2 (germline): SGHRS, YFSETQ. CDR3 size: 14 residues. V was trimmed by 4 bases and J by 2 bases, leaving 12 bases between them. CDR3 sequence: CASSIRDGNYGYTF. The CDR3 region has the DNA TGCGCCAGCAGCATTCGGGACGGGAACTATGGCTACACCTTC.

This clonotype has a count of ten or more. The V call is TRBV12-3 or TRBV12-4, the J call TRBJ1-2, with a possible D match to TRBD1 (5 bases). The CDR3 is 14 residues long. V gave up 4 bases and J gave up 8 bases, with 17 bases separating them. CDR3 sequence (DNA): TGTGCCAGCAGTTCCACAGGCAGAGCCGGCGGCTACACCTTC. Protein sequence: CASSSTGRAGGYTF.

The chain couples TRBV19 to TRBJ2-5, with TRBD2 matching 7 bases. The CDR3 has 14 residues. V lost 1 base to trimming and J lost 5 bases; unmatched junction nucleotides: 4. Germline CDR1 reads LNHDA; CDR2 reads SQIVND (reference sequence). In DNA form, the CDR3 reads TGTGCCAGTAGTATAGGCGGGAGCGGGGAGACCCAGTACTTC. Amino acids: CASSIGGSGETQYF.

This clonotype was seen more than once but under ten times. The chain combines TRBV6-4 with TRBJ2-1, with 11 bases aligning to TRBD2. There are 14 residues in the CDR3. Germline V gene lookup returns CDR1 MRHNA and CDR2 SNTAGT. J gave up 8 bases and V 6 bases, and 6 bases lay outside the gene matches. DNA of the CDR3: TGTGCCAGCAGAAGGGAGACTAGCGGGGATGAGCAGTTCTTC. The encoded protein is CASRRETSGDEQFF.

This clonotype was seen only a few times. V is TRBV20-1 and J is TRBJ2-2, with TRBD2 matching over 7 bases. Per the germline V gene, CDR1 is DFQATT and CDR2 is SNEGSKA (reference sequence). The length of the CDR3 is 15 residues. V lost 2 bases to trimming and J lost 3 bases; unmatched junction nucleotides: 6. The CDR3 region is CSARPGGWDTGELFF. DNA for the CDR3: TGCAGTGCTAGACCCGGGGGGTGGGACACCGGGGAGCTGTTTTTT.

This clonotype has a handful of counts. The V call is TRBV7-6, the J call TRBJ2-5, with TRBD1 as a possible D gene (6 bases). V dropped 6 bases and J dropped 3 bases, with 8 bases sitting between them. The CDR3 length is 12 residues. Germline V lookup: CDR1 SGHVS, CDR2 FNYEAQ. CDR3 bases: TGTGCCAGCAGACAGGGTGAAGAGACCCAGTACTTC. Translation gives CASRQGEETQYF.

Many counts were recorded for this clonotype. The chain joins TRBV7-2 to TRBJ2-7; the match to TRBD2 covers 13 bases. J gave up 2 bases and V 4 bases, and 11 bases lay outside the gene matches. The CDR3 loop spans 18 amino acids. The V gene's germline CDR1 is SGHTA and CDR2 FQGNSA. The CDR3 region is CASSSGLAGVDRAYEQYF. DNA of the CDR3: TGTGCCAGCAGCTCCGGACTAGCGGGAGTCGATCGGGCCTACGAGCAGTACTTC. Drawing the rest from reference TRBV7-2 and TRBJ2-7, the complete variable domain is GAGVSQSPSNKVTEKGKDVELRCDPISGHTALYWYRQSLGQGLEFLIYFQGNSAPDKSGLPSDRFSAERTGGSVSTLTIQRTQQEDSAVYLCASSSGLAGVDRAYEQYFGPGTRLTVT.

The gene calls are TRBV5-1 and TRBJ2-3, with D hard to call. The CDR3 is made up of 16 amino acids. CDR1 is SGHRS and CDR2 is YFSETQ in the germline V gene. The V gene lost 4 bases and the J gene lost 2 bases, with 17 bases spanning the gap. CDR3 sequence (DNA): TGCGCCAGCAGCCGAACGCCTCAAGTAATCACAGATACGCAGTATTTT. Translating gives CASSRTPQVITDTQYF. The full variable domain, with the rest looked up from reference TRBV5-1 and TRBJ2-3, is KAGVTQTPRYLIKTRGQQVTLSCSPISGHRSVSWYQQTPGQGLQFLFEYFSETQRNKGNFPGRFSGRQFSNSRSEMNVSTLELGDSALYLCASSRTPQVITDTQYFGPGTRLTVL.

This clonotype was detected a few times. The genes are TRBV7-3 and TRBJ2-3; TRBD2 matches 9 bases. The germline gives CDR1 SGHTA, CDR2 FQGTGA. CDR3 length: 15 amino acids. With V trimmed by 4 bases and J by 6 bases, 8 bases remained unmatched. The CDR3 nucleotides read TGTGCCAGCAGCTGGGGACTAGCAACCTCTGATACGCAGTATTTT. Protein product: CASSWGLATSDTQYF.

This clonotype was recorded many times. This sequence joins TRBV7-2 and TRBJ2-3; no definite D call. Germline-derived CDR1 and CDR2 are SGHTA and FQGNSA. The CDR3 runs 12 residues. The V end was cut by 4 bases, the J end by 5 bases, with 7 bases between. CDR3 amino acids: CASSSLRDTQYF. The CDR3 DNA follows: TGTGCCAGCAGCTCCCTACGAGATACGCAGTATTTT.

In this sample, this clonotype turned up a few times. The rearrangement links TRBV12-3 or TRBV12-4 to TRBJ1-1, with TRBD1 as a possible D gene (6 bases). The ends were cut back, 9 bases at V and 2 bases at J, with 22 bases in the middle. This CDR3 region has 16 residues. CDR3 sequence reads: CASVIGPGHRNTEAFF. As DNA, the CDR3 is TGTGCCAGTGTAATAGGTCCGGGACATAGAAACACTGAAGCTTTCTTT.

This clonotype was seen a handful of times. The chain uses TRBV7-2 and TRBJ2-5; TRBD1 is a possible D gene (5 bases). With 5 bases removed from V and 2 bases from J, the gap between germline ends came to 12 bases. Per germline, CDR1 SGHTA and CDR2 FQGNSA. CDR3 length: 14 residues. Written as DNA, the CDR3 is TGTGCCAGCAGCAAACGACAGTTACAAGAGACCCAGTACTTC. Translation: CASSKRQLQETQYF.

The chain combines TRBV11-2 with TRBJ2-7; D is unresolved. Germline CDR1 reads SGHAT; CDR2 reads FQNNGV. CDR3 length: 14 amino acids. V shed 0 bases and J shed 1 base, with 7 bases lying between them. CDR3 loop: CASSLEPGSYEQYF. The CDR3 DNA reads as TGTGCCAGCAGCTTAGAACCCGGTTCCTACGAGCAGTACTTC. Full variable domain (remainder filled in from reference TRBV11-2 and TRBJ2-7): EAGVAQSPRYKIIEKRQSVAFWCNPISGHATLYWYQQILGQGPKLLIQFQNNGVVDDSQLPKDRFSAERLKGVDSTLKIQPAKLEDSAVYLCASSLEPGSYEQYFGPGTRLTVT.